The 21 T cell receptor beta chains below were found in one sample sequenced in a study of blood T cell repertoires in COVID-19. Sequencing was performed with immunoSEQ multiplex PCR; in TCRdb, only in-frame clones are kept and a portion is missing. The sample lists some 220,000 clones; 84% were seen once. Sequenced input: peripheral blood. The origin of the receptors is a man aged 50-60 years with active or convalescent COVID-19.

V usage is TRBV5-1 and J usage is TRBJ2-7; 9 nucleotides match TRBD1. This CDR3 comprises 14 residues. Trimming at V came to 4 bases and at J to 5 bases, leaving 7 bases not matched to a gene. Looked up from germline, CDR1 is SGHRS and CDR2 is YFSETQ. The CDR3 DNA is TGCGCCAGCAGCGCGGGACAGGGAAGTGACGAGCAGTACGTC. It encodes CASSAGQGSDEQYV.

A few counts support this clone. The rearrangement links TRBV4-2 to TRBJ1-3, with unresolved D. The CDR3 extends over 20 amino acids. Germline V gene data show CDR1 as LGHNA and CDR2 as YNFKEQ. The V end lost 0 bases, the J end lost 0 bases, and 21 bases lay between the germline ends. The CDR3 reads CASSQDNSQTPAYSGNTIYF. The CDR3 region has the DNA TGTGCCAGCAGCCAAGATAATTCCCAGACACCAGCCTACTCTGGAAACACCATATATTTT.

The chain joins TRBV4-1 to TRBJ2-2; 11 positions match TRBD2. Germline V gives CDR1 MGHRA, CDR2 YSYEKL. The CDR3 runs to 17 residues. V lost 3 bases to trimming and J lost 7 bases; unmatched junction nucleotides: 10. CDR3 sequence (DNA): TGCGCCAGCAGCCAGGGCTTAGCGGGAGGGCCAGGCGGGGAGCTGTTTTTT. Its protein product is CASSQGLAGGPGGELFF.

This sequence joins TRBV4-2 and TRBJ2-3; 16 bases align to TRBD2. With V trimmed by 0 bases and J by 4 bases, 7 bases remained unmatched. Germline CDR1 and CDR2: LGHNA and YNFKEQ. The CDR3 has 19 amino acids. CDR3 bases: TGTGCCAGCAGCCAAGATCCGGGACTAGCGGGGGGGCTGGCAGATACGCAGTATTTT. This gives the protein CASSQDPGLAGGLADTQYF.

The chain couples TRBV6-2 or TRBV6-3 to TRBJ2-1; 8 bases map to TRBD2. This CDR3 region has 12 residues. Germline lookup yields CDR1 MNHEY and CDR2 SVGEGT. The trim removed 6 bases at V and 13 bases at J, leaving 8 bases unmatched. CDR3 sequence reads: CASSREGPRQFF. The CDR3 bases are TGTGCCAGCAGCCGGGAGGGCCCCCGTCAGTTCTTC.

V gene TRBV7-9 combines with J gene TRBJ1-6; TRBD1 is a possible D gene (5 bases). V was trimmed by 0 bases and J by 7 bases, leaving 13 bases between them. Germline V gene sequence: CDR1 SEHNR, CDR2 FQNEAQ (reference sequence). There are 16 residues in the CDR3. CDR3 coding DNA: TGTGCCAGCAGCTTAGCGTTACAGTGGGGCAATTCACCCCTCCACTTT. Protein sequence: CASSLALQWGNSPLHF.

The V gene is TRBV28, the J gene TRBJ2-6, with D perhaps TRBD2 (6 bases). Trimming left V 5 bases short and J 0 bases short, with 11 bases between. This CDR3 is 16 amino acids long. CDR1 and CDR2 (germline): MDHEN, SYDVKM. CDR3 region: CASSPGDSSGANVLTF. Written as DNA, the CDR3 is TGTGCCAGCAGTCCGGGAGACAGCTCTGGGGCCAACGTCCTGACTTTC.

This chain links TRBV5-1 with TRBJ1-1, with D perhaps TRBD1 (6 bases). This CDR3 comprises 17 residues. The germline V gene has CDR1 SGHRS and CDR2 YFSETQ. Trimming stripped 4 bases from V and 3 bases from J, with 22 bases between. The CDR3 loop is CASSALLGTLRDTEAFF. Here the CDR3 DNA reads TGCGCCAGCAGCGCCTTACTCGGGACACTCCGAGACACTGAAGCTTTCTTT.

The genes are TRBV9 and TRBJ2-1, with D possibly being TRBD1 (6 bases). Trimming cost V 3 bases and J 4 bases, with 14 bases left between them. The V gene's germline CDR1 is SGDLS and CDR2 YYNGEE. The CDR3 has 15 amino acids. The DNA of the CDR3 is TGTGCCAGCAGCGAAACAGGGACGGAATACAATGAGCAGTTCTTC. Translation gives CASSETGTEYNEQFF.

The V and J genes are TRBV5-1 and TRBJ1-2, with D tentatively TRBD1 (5 bases). Germline V gives CDR1 SGHRS, CDR2 YFSETQ. This CDR3 comprises 14 residues. V was trimmed by 2 bases and J by 7 bases, leaving 15 bases between them. The CDR3 nucleotides read TGCGCCAGCAGCTTCGCCGGACAAAACCCTGGCTACACCTTC. Its translation: CASSFAGQNPGYTF.

The chain employs TRBV7-2 and TRBJ2-7; TRBD2 is a possible D gene (7 bases). Between the trimmed V and J ends, which lost 0 bases and 5 bases, there was a span of 11 bases. Germline lookup yields CDR1 SGHTA and CDR2 FQGNSA. The CDR3 contains 14 residues. The chain's CDR3 is CASSLAGGPNEQYV. In DNA, the CDR3 is TGTGCCAGCAGCTTAGCGGGGGGGCCCAACGAGCAGTACGTC.

V is TRBV24-1 and J is TRBJ2-1; 10 positions agree with TRBD2. Germline CDR1 reads KGHDR; CDR2 reads SFDVKD. V lost 4 bases to trimming and J lost 6 bases; unmatched junction nucleotides: 8. This CDR3 spans 16 amino acids. The CDR3 DNA sequence: TGTGCCACCAGTGACCGGACTAGCGGCCGGATCAATGAGCAGTTCTTC. As protein: CATSDRTSGRINEQFF.

This clone was counted between two and nine times. This chain uses TRBV12-3 or TRBV12-4 with TRBJ1-5; TRBD1 aligns across 7 bases. V lost 10 bases to trimming and J lost 4 bases; unmatched junction nucleotides: 7. The length of the CDR3 is 13 residues. This CDR3 reads CATRQGGNQPQHF. The DNA for the CDR3 is TGTGCCACCCGACAGGGTGGGAATCAGCCCCAGCATTTT.

The V call is TRBV4-1, the J call TRBJ2-7; maybe TRBD2 (5 bases). Trimming took 1 base from V and 5 from J, leaving 12 bases between them. The CDR3 is 14 amino acids. Germline V gene lookup returns CDR1 MGHRA and CDR2 YSYEKL. This CDR3 reads CASSQVGVLHEQYF. The CDR3 coding sequence is TGCGCCAGCAGCCAAGTCGGGGTTCTCCACGAGCAGTACTTC.

The chain combines TRBV7-6 with TRBJ2-5, with a weak D call TRBD1 (8 bases). The germline V gene encodes CDR1 SGHVS and CDR2 FNYEAQ. V lost 5 bases, J lost 4 bases, and 14 bases lay in between. There are 14 residues in the CDR3. Here the CDR3 DNA reads TGTGCCAGCAGCCCACAGGGGGGGGGAGAGACCCAGTACTTC. Amino acid sequence: CASSPQGGGETQYF.

V usage is TRBV5-4 and J usage is TRBJ2-2, with 8 bases aligning to TRBD1. There are 15 residues in the CDR3. CDR1 SGHNT and CDR2 YYREEE come from the germline V gene (reference sequence). V trimming: 0 bases; J trimming: 3 bases; junction bases outside the gene matches: 1. CDR3 amino acids: CASSLGQGYTGELFF. In nucleotides, the CDR3 is TGTGCCAGCAGCTTGGGACAGGGGTACACCGGGGAGCTGTTTTTT.

As for this clone: The identical CDR3 is also encoded by other nucleotide sequences in the sample. The V call is TRBV9, the J call TRBJ2-3; TRBD2 matches 8 bases. Trimming cost V 1 base and J 4 bases; bases outside gene matches: 5. The CDR3 totals 15 residues. Germline V lookup: CDR1 SGDLS, CDR2 YYNGEE. CDR3 nucleotide sequence: TGTGCCAGCAGCGTAAGCGGGAGCGGTCCAGATACGCAGTATTTT. It is translated as CASSVSGSGPDTQYF.

The chain has TRBV29-1 and TRBJ2-4, with a tentative D call TRBD2 (6 bases). CDR3 length: 14 amino acids. Per the germline V gene, CDR1 is SQVTM and CDR2 is ANQGSEA. V lost 3 bases to trimming and J lost 1 base, with 10 bases between them. CDR3 bases: TGCAGCGTTGAGGAGGGGACGGCCAAAAACATTCAGTACTTC. Its protein product is CSVEEGTAKNIQYF. Full variable domain (remainder filled in from reference TRBV29-1 and TRBJ2-4): SAVISQKPSRDICQRGTSLTIQCQVDSQVTMMFWYRQQPGQSLTLIATANQGSEATYESGFVIDKFPISRPNLTFSTLTVSNMSPEDSSIYLCSVEEGTAKNIQYFGAGTRLSVL.

The gene calls are TRBV2 and TRBJ2-7; 14 bases fit TRBD2. This CDR3 spans 18 amino acids. CDR1 SNHLY and CDR2 FYNNEI come from the germline V gene. V shed 6 bases and J 7 bases; nucleotides not matched to a gene: 17. CDR3 nucleotide sequence: TGTGCCAGCAGCCAAAGGGGGTGGACTAGCGGGAGGACGGGTGAGCAGTACTTC. It codes for CASSQRGWTSGRTGEQYF.

The genes are TRBV9 and TRBJ2-7, with D tentatively TRBD2 (5 bases). Trimming shortened V by 2 bases and J by 3 bases, and 9 bases separated the two germline ends. The CDR3 runs 13 residues. Germline V gene sequence: CDR1 SGDLS, CDR2 YYNGEE. The CDR3 DNA sequence: TGTGCCAGCAGCGTGGACGCGGGCTACGAGCAGTACTTC. It encodes CASSVDAGYEQYF.

The chain uses TRBV10-2 and TRBJ2-7; D is perhaps TRBD1 (5 bases). Germline CDR1 and CDR2: WSHSY and SAAADI. With 0 bases removed from V and 5 bases from J, the gap between germline ends came to 11 bases. CDR3 size: 14 residues. The CDR3 sequence: CASSESASGNEQYF. CDR3 coding DNA: TGCGCCAGCAGTGAGTCGGCATCAGGGAACGAGCAGTACTTC.